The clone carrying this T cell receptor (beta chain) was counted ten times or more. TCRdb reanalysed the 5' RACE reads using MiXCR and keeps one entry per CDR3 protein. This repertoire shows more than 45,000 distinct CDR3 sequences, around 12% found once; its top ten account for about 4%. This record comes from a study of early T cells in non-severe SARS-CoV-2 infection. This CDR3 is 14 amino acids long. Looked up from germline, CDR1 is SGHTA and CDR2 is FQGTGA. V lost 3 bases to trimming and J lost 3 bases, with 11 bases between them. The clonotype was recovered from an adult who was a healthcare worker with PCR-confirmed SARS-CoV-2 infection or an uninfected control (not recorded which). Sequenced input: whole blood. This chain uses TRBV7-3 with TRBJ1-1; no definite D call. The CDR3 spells CASSLGNTDTEAFF. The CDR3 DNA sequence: TGTGCCAGCAGCTTGGGAAACACTGACACTGAAGCTTTCTTT.